Shown below are 31 T cell receptor beta chains from a single sample sequenced in a study of cytomegalovirus exposure and HLA in healthy donors. Primers: 60 Vbeta forward and 13 Jbeta reverse. Sequencing used immunoSEQ multiplex PCR; TCRdb keeps in-frame clones, though not all of them. The profile covers 110,000 to 150,000 clones, with less than 10% appearing a single time and approximately 2% taken by the ten largest. The sample taken for sequencing was PBMCs. These receptors were collected from a male donor in good health and CMV-seronegative.

The V gene is TRBV15, the J gene TRBJ2-3, with TRBD2 matching over 7 bases. CDR3 length: 14 residues. Germline-derived CDR1 and CDR2 are LNHNV and YYDKDF (reference sequence). The V segment lost 0 bases and the J segment 5 bases; nucleotides outside the gene matches: 2. The CDR3: CATSRDWEGDTQYF. The CDR3 DNA sequence: TGTGCCACCAGCAGAGATTGGGAGGGAGATACGCAGTATTTT.

The chain combines TRBV5-4 with TRBJ2-3; TRBD2 aligns across 8 bases. Germline V gene sequence: CDR1 SGHNT, CDR2 YYREEE (reference sequence). Trimming cost V 2 bases and J 2 bases; bases outside gene matches: 4. The CDR3 sequence is 15 residues long. The CDR3 DNA reads as TGTGCCAGCAGCTTAGCGGGAGATACCACAGATACGCAGTATTTT. It specifies CASSLAGDTTDTQYF.

V usage is TRBV7-9 and J usage is TRBJ2-1; D gene ambiguous. Trimming pared 4 bases from V and 3 bases from J, leaving 13 bases between. The CDR3 consists of 15 residues. In germline, CDR1 is SEHNR, CDR2 FQNEAQ (reference sequence). The CDR3 sequence: CASSSAELNYNEQFF. The CDR3 nucleotides are TGTGCCAGCAGCTCTGCGGAACTGAACTACAATGAGCAGTTCTTC.

This clone occurred a few times. The chain combines TRBV9 with TRBJ2-5, with 15 bases lining up with TRBD2. Germline loops: CDR1 SGDLS, CDR2 YYNGEE. The V segment lost 3 bases and the J segment 5 bases; nucleotides outside the gene matches: 8. This CDR3 is built from 17 residues. The CDR3 spells CASSGAGTSGRWETQYF. In DNA, the CDR3 is TGTGCCAGCAGCGGAGCCGGGACTAGCGGGAGGTGGGAGACCCAGTACTTC. Looking up the rest from reference TRBV9 and TRBJ2-5 gives the full variable domain: DSGVTQTPKHLITATGQRVTLRCSPRSGDLSVYWYQQSLDQGLQFLIQYYNGEERAKGNILERFSAQQFPDLHSELNLSSLELGDSALYFCASSGAGTSGRWETQYFGPGTRLLVL.

There are a few counts of this clone. The gene calls are TRBV4-1 and TRBJ1-4, with D uncertain. V lost 4 bases and J lost 4, with 16 bases in between. From germline, CDR1 is MGHRA and CDR2 YSYEKL. The CDR3 is 16 amino acids. For the CDR3, the DNA is TGCGCCAGCAGCCTCCGACCAACAGTGGGTAATGAAAAACTGTTTTTT. This codes for CASSLRPTVGNEKLFF.

V gene TRBV4-3 combines with J gene TRBJ2-5; 8 bases are shared with TRBD1. The J call is in doubt because the DNA end fits TRBJ2-7 better. Germline CDR1 and CDR2: LGHNA and YSLEER. CDR3 size: 15 residues. The DNA of the CDR3 is TGCGCCAGCAGCCCTTCGGGACAGGACTCCTACGAGCAGTACTTC. Translation gives CASSPSGQDSYEQYF.

The rearrangement joins TRBV7-2 to TRBJ2-7, with D uncertain. V shed 0 bases and J shed 2 bases, with 5 bases lying between them. This CDR3 spans 13 amino acids. From germline, CDR1 is SGHTA and CDR2 FQGNSA. In nucleotides, the CDR3 is TGTGCCAGCAGCTTAGCGCGCGCCTACGAGCAGTACTTC. Translated, it gives CASSLARAYEQYF.

This clone has a handful of counts. The V call is TRBV2, the J call TRBJ2-5; a possible D gene is TRBD2 (6 bases). The CDR3 has 14 residues. Germline loops: CDR1 SNHLY, CDR2 FYNNEI. Trimming pared 7 bases from V and 0 bases from J, leaving 12 bases between. The CDR3 is CASIGDWNQETQYF. CDR3 DNA sequence: TGTGCCAGCATTGGGGACTGGAACCAAGAGACCCAGTACTTC.

This clone occurred a few times. This chain connects TRBV19 to TRBJ2-7; TRBD2 agrees at 12 bases. Germline CDR1 and CDR2: LNHDA and SQIVND (reference sequence). Germline trimming cut 7 bases from V and 5 bases from J; bases unmatched to any gene: 6. The CDR3 spans 14 residues. CDR3 DNA sequence: TGTGCCAGTAAGAGACTAGCGGGAGCTGACGAGCAGTACTTC. This encodes CASKRLAGADEQYF.

Only a few counts were recorded for this clone. This specimen includes other DNA sequences encoding the same CDR3. This chain uses TRBV4-3 with TRBJ2-1, with D perhaps TRBD1 (5 bases). Between the trimmed V and J ends, which lost 1 base and 10 bases, there was a span of 23 bases. The CDR3 sequence is 17 residues long. Germline CDR1 reads LGHNA; CDR2 reads YSLEER. The CDR3 reads CASSQGTREIHNGEQFF. The CDR3, as DNA: TGCGCCAGCAGCCAAGGAACCAGGGAAATTCACAATGGGGAGCAGTTCTTC.

V is TRBV4-3 and J is TRBJ2-7, with D perhaps matching TRBD1 (6 bases). The CDR3 is 15 amino acids. Germline V gene sequence: CDR1 LGHNA, CDR2 YSLEER. V gave up 5 bases and J gave up 0 bases, with 14 bases separating them. CDR3 nucleotide sequence: TGCGCCAGCAGCTTGCACGGGGACAACTCCTACGAGCAGTACTTC. This encodes CASSLHGDNSYEQYF.

In this sample, this clone turned up a few times. The chain carries TRBV19 and TRBJ1-2; D is unclear. The ends were cut back, 3 bases at V and 5 bases at J, with 10 bases in the middle. Germline CDR1 and CDR2: LNHDA and SQIVND (reference sequence). CDR3 size: 13 residues. CDR3 amino acids: CASSMGPEYGYTF. CDR3 nucleotides: TGTGCCAGTAGTATGGGCCCTGAATATGGCTACACCTTC.

This clone was picked up a small number of times. The chain links TRBV9 to TRBJ2-1; TRBD2 aligns across 12 bases. Germline CDR1 reads SGDLS; CDR2 reads YYNGEE. There are 18 residues in the CDR3. V shed 4 bases, J shed 4 bases, and the junction held 12 bases outside the gene matches. In DNA, the CDR3 is TGTGCCAGCAGCCCGCTCCCTAGCGGGGGGGAGGGATACAATGAGCAGTTCTTC. Protein sequence: CASSPLPSGGEGYNEQFF. Complete variable domain (other parts from reference TRBV9 and TRBJ2-1): DSGVTQTPKHLITATGQRVTLRCSPRSGDLSVYWYQQSLDQGLQFLIQYYNGEERAKGNILERFSAQQFPDLHSELNLSSLELGDSALYFCASSPLPSGGEGYNEQFFGPGTRLTVL.

This clone was observed a handful of times. The genes are TRBV18 and TRBJ2-4; 8 nucleotides agree with TRBD1. After removal of 2 bases from V and 0 bases from J, the junction contained 15 bases not matched to a gene. From germline, CDR1 is KGHSH and CDR2 LQKENI. The CDR3 is 20 residues long. CDR3 sequence (DNA): TGTGCCAGCTCACCAAGTGCCGGCAGGGGGCTTAATTTAGCCAAAAACATTCAGTACTTC. It specifies CASSPSAGRGLNLAKNIQYF. Full variable domain (remainder filled in from reference TRBV18 and TRBJ2-4): NAGVMQNPRHLVRRRGQEARLRCSPMKGHSHVYWYRQLPEEGLKFMVYLQKENIIDESGMPKERFSAEFPKEGPSILRIQQVVRGDSAAYFCASSPSAGRGLNLAKNIQYFGAGTRLSVL.

The rearrangement uses TRBV7-2 and TRBJ1-1; unclear D gene. Germline V gene data show CDR1 as SGHTA and CDR2 as FQGNSA. The CDR3 extends over 15 amino acids. Trimming stripped 6 bases from V and 1 base from J, with 15 bases between. CDR3 coding DNA: TGTGCCAGCAGTTCCAGGTGGCGGGGGAACACTGAAGCTTTCTTT. This gives the protein CASSSRWRGNTEAFF.

This clone was picked up a small number of times. The chain couples TRBV2 to TRBJ2-5, with TRBD2 matching 12 bases. Germline V CDR1 and CDR2: SNHLY, FYNNEI. The CDR3 contains 16 residues. With 3 bases clipped from V and 0 bases from J, the junction kept 2 bases outside the gene matches. DNA of the CDR3: TGTGCCAGCAGTGACCGGACTAGCGGGGACCAAGAGACCCAGTACTTC. Translated: CASSDRTSGDQETQYF.

This clone was detected a few times. This chain joins TRBV6-4 and TRBJ1-6, with 7 bases lining up with TRBD1. This CDR3 contains 15 residues. V dropped 0 bases and J dropped 9; count of bases not matched to a gene: 5. Germline V gene data show CDR1 as MRHNA and CDR2 as SNTAGT. This CDR3 is CASSDSEGAGSPLHF. CDR3 sequence (DNA): TGTGCCAGCAGTGACTCGGAGGGGGCCGGTTCACCCCTCCACTTT.

This chain links TRBV7-3 with TRBJ1-5; TRBD1 aligns across 7 bases. CDR1 SGHTA and CDR2 FQGTGA come from the germline V gene. Trimming removed 4 bases from V and 0 bases from J; junction bases left unmatched: 18. The CDR3 loop spans 20 amino acids. The CDR3 sequence: CASSSARRDSQSPSNQPQHF. CDR3 DNA: TGTGCCAGCAGCTCCGCTCGCCGGGACAGTCAATCCCCTAGCAATCAGCCCCAGCATTTT. Full variable domain (rest looked up from reference TRBV7-3 and TRBJ1-5): GAGVSQTPSNKVTEKGKYVELRCDPISGHTALYWYRQSLGQGPEFLIYFQGTGAADDSGLPNDRFFAVRPEGSVSTLKIQRTERGDSAVYLCASSSARRDSQSPSNQPQHFGDGTRLSIL.

This chain joins TRBV5-1 and TRBJ2-5, with 8 bases lining up with TRBD2. CDR1 and CDR2 from the germline V gene are SGHRS and YFSETQ. The CDR3 has 16 residues. V lost 0 bases, J lost 2 bases, and 6 bases stayed unmatched. This chain's CDR3 is CASSLGLGTRQETQYF. The CDR3 DNA sequence: TGCGCCAGCAGCTTGGGTCTGGGGACTAGACAAGAGACCCAGTACTTC. Complete variable domain (other parts from reference TRBV5-1 and TRBJ2-5): KAGVTQTPRYLIKTRGQQVTLSCSPISGHRSVSWYQQTPGQGLQFLFEYFSETQRNKGNFPGRFSGRQFSNSRSEMNVSTLELGDSALYLCASSLGLGTRQETQYFGPGTRLLVL.

The chain uses TRBV15 and TRBJ2-3; 8 bases line up with TRBD1. Trimming removed 11 bases from V and 8 bases from J; junction bases left unmatched: 15. The CDR3 consists of 14 residues. Germline CDR1 reads LNHNV; CDR2 reads YYDKDF (reference sequence). The CDR3 DNA follows: TGTGCCCTGGGGCAGGGGGCGGCAGGGTCTACGCAGTATTTT. It yields the protein CALGQGAAGSTQYF.

The V gene is TRBV7-9, the J gene TRBJ1-5, with TRBD1 identical over 7 bases. Looked up from germline, CDR1 is SEHNR and CDR2 is FQNEAQ (reference sequence). Trimming took 5 bases from V and 5 from J; bases not matched to a gene: 3. This CDR3 has 13 residues. CDR3 residues: CASSIQGDQPQHF. The CDR3 region has the DNA TGTGCCAGCAGCATTCAGGGGGATCAGCCCCAGCATTTT.

This clone was counted a few times. The V call is TRBV25-1, the J call TRBJ1-2; no firm D call. CDR3 size: 11 residues. Germline V gene data show CDR1 as MGHDK and CDR2 as SYGVNS. V was cut by 8 bases and J by 8 bases, with 12 bases left in between. CDR3 in DNA: TGTGCCAGCGGTGGGAGTGGCGGCTACACCTTC. It codes for CASGGSGGYTF.

The chain recombines TRBV10-3 with TRBJ1-2; D ambiguous. The CDR3 is made up of 14 amino acids. Germline V gene sequence: CDR1 ENHRY, CDR2 SYGVKD. V was trimmed by 0 bases and J by 10 bases, leaving 15 bases between them. The CDR3 DNA is TGTGCCATCAGTGAGTCGACATACTGGGCGACCTACACCTTC. This sequence encodes CAISESTYWATYTF.

The chain combines TRBV7-3 with TRBJ2-3; weak D call: TRBD1 (6 bases). Germline CDR1 reads SGHTA; CDR2 reads FQGTGA. The CDR3 is 15 amino acids. Between the trimmed V and J ends, which lost 3 bases and 1 base, there was a span of 11 bases. The CDR3 DNA reads TGTGCCAGCAGCTTCTCGGGACATCGCACAGATACGCAGTATTTT. It codes for CASSFSGHRTDTQYF. The variable domain in full, completed from reference TRBV7-3 and TRBJ2-3, reads GAGVSQTPSNKVTEKGKYVELRCDPISGHTALYWYRQSLGQGPEFLIYFQGTGAADDSGLPNDRFFAVRPEGSVSTLKIQRTERGDSAVYLCASSFSGHRTDTQYFGPGTRLTVL.

This chain uses TRBV5-1 with TRBJ2-3; 16 positions agree with TRBD2. This CDR3 has 17 residues. The V and J ends lost 4 bases and 3 bases, in that order; junction bases with no gene match: 5. Germline assignment: CDR1 SGHRS and CDR2 YFSETQ. In nucleotides, the CDR3 is TGCGCCAGCAGCCTGGGACTAGCGGGAGGGCAGACAGATACGCAGTATTTT. Translation gives CASSLGLAGGQTDTQYF.

The rearrangement links TRBV14 to TRBJ2-4, with D hard to call. The V gene's germline CDR1 is SGHDN and CDR2 FVKESK. The CDR3 is 13 residues long. Trimming removed 6 bases at V and 0 bases at J, with 6 bases between. CDR3 residues: CASSGLAKNIQYF. In DNA form, the CDR3 reads TGTGCCAGCAGTGGGCTAGCCAAAAACATTCAGTACTTC.

The sample holds a few counts of this clone. The gene calls are TRBV5-4 and TRBJ1-2; D is unresolved. Germline CDR1 and CDR2: SGHNT and YYREEE (reference sequence). The CDR3 extends over 13 amino acids. Trimming took 0 bases from V and 6 from J, leaving 9 bases between them. The CDR3 DNA reads TGTGCCAGCAGCTTGGAGGAGGTGGATGGCTACACCTTC. Residues: CASSLEEVDGYTF.

The rearrangement joins TRBV7-9 to TRBJ1-4; D is undetermined. The CDR3 extends over 15 amino acids. The ends were cut back, 1 base at V and 0 bases at J, with 6 bases in the middle. CDR1 is SEHNR and CDR2 is FQNEAQ in the germline V gene (reference sequence). This CDR3 reads CASSLGGTTNEKLFF. The CDR3 nucleotides are TGTGCCAGCAGCTTAGGAGGAACAACTAATGAAAAACTGTTTTTT.

CDR3 sequence (DNA): TGTGCCAGCAGTTGGGACAGGGGCGAGATGAACACTGAAGCTTTCTTT. It is translated as CASSWDRGEMNTEAFF. The chain links TRBV28 to TRBJ1-1; 10 bases align to TRBD1. The germline gives CDR1 MDHEN, CDR2 SYDVKM. The CDR3 is 16 amino acids. V shed 4 bases, J shed 0 bases, and the junction held 5 bases outside the gene matches.

This clone was observed a few times. The chain links TRBV7-2 to TRBJ2-3; 9 nucleotides agree with TRBD2. Germline CDR1 SGHTA, CDR2 FQGNSA. V trimming: 1 base; J trimming: 3 bases; junction bases outside the gene matches: 5. The CDR3 is 16 residues long. CDR3 coding DNA: TGTGCCAGCAGCTTAGGAGCGGGGGGTAGGACAGATACGCAGTATTTT. Its translation is CASSLGAGGRTDTQYF.

This clone showed up just a few times. The chain combines TRBV12-5 with TRBJ2-3; 11 positions match TRBD1. V dropped 3 bases and J dropped 3; count of bases not matched to a gene: 11. Looked up from germline, CDR1 is LGHNT and CDR2 is FRNRAP. This CDR3 spans 18 amino acids. The CDR3 DNA sequence: TGTGCTAGTGGTTTCACTGCCGGACAGGGGGCTGGAACAGATACGCAGTATTTT. As protein: CASGFTAGQGAGTDTQYF.